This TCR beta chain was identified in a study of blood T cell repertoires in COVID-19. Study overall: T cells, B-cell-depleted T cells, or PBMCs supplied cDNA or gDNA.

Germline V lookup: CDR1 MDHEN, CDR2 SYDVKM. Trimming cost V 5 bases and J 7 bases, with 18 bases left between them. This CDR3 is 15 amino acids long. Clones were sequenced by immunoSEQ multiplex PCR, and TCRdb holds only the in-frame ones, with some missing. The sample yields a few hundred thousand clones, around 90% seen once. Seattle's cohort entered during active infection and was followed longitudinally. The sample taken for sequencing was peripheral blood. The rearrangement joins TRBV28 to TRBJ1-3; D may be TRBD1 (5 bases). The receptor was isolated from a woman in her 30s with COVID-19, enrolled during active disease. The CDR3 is CASSTPGRGGNTIYF. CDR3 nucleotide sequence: TGTGCCAGCAGTACCCCGGGACGGGGGGGGAACACCATATATTTT. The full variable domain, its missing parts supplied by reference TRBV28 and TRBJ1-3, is DVKVTQSSRYLVKRTGEKVFLECVQDMDHENMFWYRQDPGLGLRLIYFSYDVKMKEKGDIPEGYSVSREKKERFSLILESASTNQTSMYLCASSTPGRGGNTIYFGEGSWLTVV.